The entry below describes one TCR beta chain. Its cognate antigen is unknown. This entry belongs to a study of shared clonotypes between healthy human individuals. The data were produced by immunoSEQ multiplex PCR, yet TCRdb's version contains in-frame clones alone and is incomplete. The table has hundreds of thousands of clones, about 96% seen once. General study results and limits: It was the few donors that limited the genetic and exposure-history diversity represented. When compared with the clonotypes that were shared by all four sorted-subset donors, the non-shared clonotypes turned out to have lower generation probabilities.

The naive CD8 population came from CD45RO-negative cells selected for CCR7, without terminally differentiated effector memory CD45RA+ cells. This CDR3 has 16 amino acids. Germline V lookup: CDR1 SGHKS, CDR2 YYEKEE (reference sequence). Trimming shortened V by 6 bases and J by 0 bases, and 16 bases separated the two germline ends. Sequenced input: naive CD8+ T cells sorted from blood. The chain combines TRBV5-5 with TRBJ1-5; D perhaps matches TRBD1 (5 bases). The sequence derives from a man aged 25 to 45 in good health. The CDR3 loop is CASKLGGTYSNQPQHF. The CDR3 coding sequence is TGTGCCAGCAAGCTTGGGGGAACTTATAGCAATCAGCCCCAGCATTTT. Looking up the rest from reference TRBV5-5 and TRBJ1-5 gives the full variable domain: DAGVTQSPTHLIKTRGQQVTLRCSPISGHKSVSWYQQVLGQGPQFIFQYYEKEERGRGNFPDRFSARQFPNYSSELNVNALLLGDSALYLCASKLGGTYSNQPQHFGDGTRLSIL.